The 15 T cell receptor beta chains below come from one sample, sequenced in a study of CD4+ T cells in melanoma. Data came from immunoSEQ multiplex PCR; TCRdb stores just in-frame clones and leaves some out. The table lists about 140,000 clones, around 90% of them singletons, with less than 2% in the top ten. Source of these receptors: a human donor with melanoma.

This chain connects TRBV30 to TRBJ2-7, with TRBD2 as a possible D gene (5 bases). Trimming removed 2 bases at V and 4 bases at J, with 15 bases between. The CDR3 spans 14 residues. Germline V gene sequence: CDR1 GTSNPN, CDR2 SVGIG (reference sequence). The CDR3 sequence is CAWSRGLFPYEQYF. The CDR3 DNA reads TGTGCCTGGAGTCGCGGGCTCTTCCCATACGAGCAGTACTTC.

The genes are TRBV9 and TRBJ1-1; 7 bases agree with TRBD1. The CDR3 is made up of 14 amino acids. Germline assignment: CDR1 SGDLS and CDR2 YYNGEE. The V segment lost 3 bases and the J segment 4 bases; nucleotides outside the gene matches: 6. CDR3 sequence: CASSATTGRTEAFF. CDR3 nucleotides: TGTGCCAGCAGCGCCACGACAGGGCGCACTGAAGCTTTCTTT.

The J gene is TRBJ1-6, the V gene TRBV5-4; 9 bases are a match to TRBD1. Germline V gene lookup returns CDR1 SGHNT and CDR2 YYREEE (reference sequence). The J segment lost 7 bases and the V segment lost 6 bases, leaving 5 bases of the junction unmatched. CDR3 length: 14 residues. DNA of the CDR3: TGTGCCAGCACCAGAGACAGGGGGAATTCACCCCTCCACTTT. This encodes CASTRDRGNSPLHF.

The gene calls are TRBV18 and TRBJ2-5; tentatively, D is TRBD2 (5 bases). Germline CDR1 and CDR2: KGHSH and LQKENI. The CDR3 contains 13 residues. The V end was cut by 0 bases, the J end by 3 bases, with 5 bases between. CDR3 DNA: TGTGCCAGCTCACCACCCGGGAAAGAGACCCAGTACTTC. This sequence encodes CASSPPGKETQYF.

The rearrangement uses TRBV7-2 and TRBJ2-2, with 11 nucleotides matching TRBD2. CDR1 and CDR2 from the germline V gene are SGHTA and FQGNSA. This CDR3 contains 15 residues. J was trimmed by 5 bases and V by 2 bases; bases with no gene match: 1. As DNA, the CDR3 is TGTGCCAGCAGCTTAATAGCGGGGGGGACCGGGGAGCTGTTTTTT. The encoded protein is CASSLIAGGTGELFF.

V is TRBV7-6 and J is TRBJ2-3; the D is unclear. Trimming stripped 6 bases from V and 0 bases from J, with 10 bases between. The CDR3 is made up of 14 amino acids. The germline CDR1 and CDR2 sequences are SGHVS and FNYEAQ. The CDR3 loop is CASSHITSTDTQYF. CDR3 sequence (DNA): TGTGCCAGCAGTCACATTACTAGCACAGATACGCAGTATTTT.

This chain uses TRBV7-6 with TRBJ1-1; D perhaps matches TRBD1 (6 bases). The V end lost 1 base, the J end lost 5 bases, and 14 bases lay between the germline ends. Germline-derived CDR1 and CDR2 are SGHVS and FNYEAQ. The CDR3 is 15 residues long. The CDR3 sequence is CASSLGGGPTTEAFF. CDR3 nucleotides: TGTGCCAGCAGCTTAGGAGGGGGACCGACAACTGAAGCTTTCTTT.

The DNA of the CDR3 is TGCGCCAGCAGCTCGGGACAGGGGGAAAAACTGTTTTTT. This sequence encodes CASSSGQGEKLFF. The chain couples TRBV5-1 to TRBJ1-4, with 10 bases matching TRBD1. V shed 3 bases, J shed 8 bases, and the junction held 1 base outside the gene matches. Germline V gene sequence: CDR1 SGHRS, CDR2 YFSETQ. The CDR3 extends over 13 amino acids.

This sequence joins TRBV7-2 and TRBJ1-5, with unresolved D. Germline V CDR1 and CDR2: SGHTA, FQGNSA. V was trimmed by 2 bases and J by 6 bases, leaving 11 bases between them. This CDR3 comprises 14 residues. The CDR3 coding sequence is TGTGCCAGCAGCTTAAGCAGATTCGGTCAGCCCCAGCATTTT. Translation gives CASSLSRFGQPQHF.

This chain connects TRBV7-2 to TRBJ2-1; TRBD2 might be the D (6 bases). Germline values: CDR1 SGHTA, CDR2 FQGNSA. CDR3 length: 15 amino acids. Trimming removed 5 bases at V and 2 bases at J, with 13 bases between. The DNA of the CDR3 is TGTGCCAGCAGCCCTCAGCGGGTTACCTACAATGAGCAGTTCTTC. Protein: CASSPQRVTYNEQFF.

This CDR3 reads CASSFFPQSAQTYEQYF. The CDR3, as DNA: TGTGCCAGCAGCTTTTTTCCGCAATCGGCACAAACCTACGAGCAGTACTTC. This chain links TRBV12-1 with TRBJ2-7. TRBV12-1 is labeled a pseudogene. This CDR3 has 17 residues.

Concerning this clone itself: This sample also contains other DNA sequences that code for the same CDR3. The chain links TRBV18 to TRBJ2-5; unclear D gene. The CDR3 is 13 amino acids. V lost 3 bases and J 3 bases, leaving 8 bases between the germline ends. Germline-derived CDR1 and CDR2 are KGHSH and LQKENI. The CDR3: CASSPGLKETQYF. CDR3 coding DNA: TGTGCCAGCTCACCTGGATTGAAAGAGACCCAGTACTTC.

This clone was recorded once. The CDR3, as DNA: TGCGCCAGCAGCTTGTTCCCCCCCGATGGGTCCTACGAGCAGTACTTC. As protein: CASSLFPPDGSYEQYF. This chain joins TRBV5-1 and TRBJ2-7; D is ambiguous. Germline V gene lookup returns CDR1 SGHRS and CDR2 YFSETQ. Trimming pared 1 base from V and 1 base from J, leaving 15 bases between. The CDR3 has 16 amino acids.

The V call is TRBV5-8, the J call TRBJ2-7; TRBD1 is a possible D gene (5 bases). The CDR3 is 17 residues long. The germline gives CDR1 SGHTS, CDR2 YDEGEE. The V gene lost 1 base and the J gene lost 0 bases, with 17 bases spanning the gap. The CDR3 here is CASSLNLFGARSYEQYF. DNA for the CDR3: TGTGCCAGCAGCTTGAATCTTTTTGGGGCGCGCTCCTACGAGCAGTACTTC.

The chain carries TRBV7-2 and TRBJ2-2; 7 bases map to TRBD2. The germline V gene has CDR1 SGHTA and CDR2 FQGNSA. V lost 4 bases to trimming and J lost 5 bases; unmatched junction nucleotides: 4. The CDR3 extends over 14 amino acids. CDR3 protein: CASSSAGGTGELFF. The CDR3 DNA follows: TGTGCCAGCAGCTCGGCCGGGGGGACCGGGGAGCTGTTTTTT.